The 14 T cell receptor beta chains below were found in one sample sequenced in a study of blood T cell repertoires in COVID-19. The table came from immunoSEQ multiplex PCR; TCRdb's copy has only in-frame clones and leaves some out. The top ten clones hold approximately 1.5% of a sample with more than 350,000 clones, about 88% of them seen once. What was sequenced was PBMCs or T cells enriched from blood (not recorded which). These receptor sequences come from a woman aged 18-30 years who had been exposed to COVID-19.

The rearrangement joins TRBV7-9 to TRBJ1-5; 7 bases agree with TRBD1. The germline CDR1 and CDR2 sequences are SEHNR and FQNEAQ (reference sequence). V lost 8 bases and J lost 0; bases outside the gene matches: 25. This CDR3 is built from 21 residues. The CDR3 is CASSNKLQGPFRMNSNQPQHF. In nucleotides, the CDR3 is TGTGCCAGCTCCAATAAGCTACAGGGGCCCTTCCGCATGAATAGCAATCAGCCCCAGCATTTT.

The CDR3 region has the DNA TGTGCCAGCAGCGTAAGCGGAGCGGGGGCTGGCTACGAGCAGTACTTC. Encoded protein: CASSVSGAGAGYEQYF. The V call is TRBV9, the J call TRBJ2-7; the match to TRBD2 covers 8 bases. Looked up from germline, CDR1 is SGDLS and CDR2 is YYNGEE. Unmatched junction bases numbered 9, after V lost 1 base and J lost 3 bases. This CDR3 is built from 16 residues.

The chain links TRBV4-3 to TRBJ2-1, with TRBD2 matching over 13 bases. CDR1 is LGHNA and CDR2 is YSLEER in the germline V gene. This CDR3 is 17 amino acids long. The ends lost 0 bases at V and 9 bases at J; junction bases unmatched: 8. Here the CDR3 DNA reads TGCGCCAGCAGCCAAGATAGACTAGCGGGGGGCCGAGTTGAGCAGTTCTTC. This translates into CASSQDRLAGGRVEQFF.

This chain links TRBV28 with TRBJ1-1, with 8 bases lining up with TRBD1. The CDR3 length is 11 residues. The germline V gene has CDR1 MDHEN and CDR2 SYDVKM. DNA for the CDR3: TGTGCGACAGGGGAGGAACAGGGAGCTTTCTTT. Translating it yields CATGEEQGAFF.

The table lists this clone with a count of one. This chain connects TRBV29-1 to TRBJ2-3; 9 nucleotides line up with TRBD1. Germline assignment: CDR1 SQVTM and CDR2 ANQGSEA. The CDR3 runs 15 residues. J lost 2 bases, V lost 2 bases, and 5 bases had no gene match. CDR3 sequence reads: CSVENRDRVTDTQYF. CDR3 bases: TGCAGCGTTGAAAACCGGGACAGGGTCACAGATACGCAGTATTTT.

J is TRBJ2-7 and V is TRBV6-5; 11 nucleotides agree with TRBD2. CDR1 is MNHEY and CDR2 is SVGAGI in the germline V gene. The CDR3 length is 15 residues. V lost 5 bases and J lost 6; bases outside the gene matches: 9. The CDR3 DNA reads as TGTGCCAGCAGTATACTAGCGGGAGCCGATTCCGAGCAGTACTTC. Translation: CASSILAGADSEQYF.

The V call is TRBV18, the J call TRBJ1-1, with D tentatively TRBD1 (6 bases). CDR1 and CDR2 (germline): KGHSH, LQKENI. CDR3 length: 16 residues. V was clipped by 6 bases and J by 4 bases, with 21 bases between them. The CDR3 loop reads CASSPTVQGLLTEAFF. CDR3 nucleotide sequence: TGTGCCAGCTCCCCTACTGTACAGGGCCTGCTCACTGAAGCTTTCTTT. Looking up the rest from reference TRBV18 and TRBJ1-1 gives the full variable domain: NAGVMQNPRHLVRRRGQEARLRCSPMKGHSHVYWYRQLPEEGLKFMVYLQKENIIDESGMPKERFSAEFPKEGPSILRIQQVVRGDSAAYFCASSPTVQGLLTEAFFGQGTRLTVV.

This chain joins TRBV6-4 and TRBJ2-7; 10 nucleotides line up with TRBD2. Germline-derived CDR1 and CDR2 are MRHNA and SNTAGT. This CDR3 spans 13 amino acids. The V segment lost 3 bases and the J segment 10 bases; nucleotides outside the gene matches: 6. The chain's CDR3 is CASSESAGGRQYF. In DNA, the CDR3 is TGTGCCAGCAGTGAGTCAGCGGGAGGGCGCCAGTACTTC.

CDR3 loop: CASSRTLQGSNEKLFF. DNA for the CDR3: TGTGCCAGCAGCCGCACCCTACAGGGATCCAATGAAAAACTGTTTTTT. The J gene is TRBJ1-4, the V gene TRBV4-2; TRBD1 might be the D (6 bases). Germline V CDR1 and CDR2: LGHNA, YNFKEQ. This CDR3 contains 16 residues. V was pared by 4 bases and J by 5 bases, with 17 bases between.

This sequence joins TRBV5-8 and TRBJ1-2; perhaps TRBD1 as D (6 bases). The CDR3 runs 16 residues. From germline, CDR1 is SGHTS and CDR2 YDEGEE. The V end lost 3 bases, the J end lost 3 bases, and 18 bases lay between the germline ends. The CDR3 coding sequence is TGTGCCAGCAGCTCCGGGACACTCAAGTTGCACTATGGCTACACCTTC. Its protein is CASSSGTLKLHYGYTF.

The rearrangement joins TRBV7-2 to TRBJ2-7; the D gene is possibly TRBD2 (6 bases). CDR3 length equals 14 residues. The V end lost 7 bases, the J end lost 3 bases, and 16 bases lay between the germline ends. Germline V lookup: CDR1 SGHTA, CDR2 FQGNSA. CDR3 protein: CASTARGNYYEQYF. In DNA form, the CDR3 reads TGTGCCAGCACCGCGCGGGGCAACTACTACGAGCAGTACTTC.

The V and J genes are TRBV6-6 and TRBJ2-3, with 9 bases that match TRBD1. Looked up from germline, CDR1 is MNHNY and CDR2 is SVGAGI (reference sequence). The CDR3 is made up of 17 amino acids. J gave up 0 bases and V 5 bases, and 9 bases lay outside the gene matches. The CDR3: CASSPSETGGSTDTQYF. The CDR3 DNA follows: TGTGCCAGCAGTCCTTCGGAGACAGGGGGGAGCACAGATACGCAGTATTTT.

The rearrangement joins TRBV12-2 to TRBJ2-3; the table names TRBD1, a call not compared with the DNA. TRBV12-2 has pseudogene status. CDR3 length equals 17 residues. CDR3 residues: CASRFKGATESTDTQYF. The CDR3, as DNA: TGTGCAAGTCGCTTTAAGGGGGCCACAGAGAGCACAGATACGCAGTATTTT.

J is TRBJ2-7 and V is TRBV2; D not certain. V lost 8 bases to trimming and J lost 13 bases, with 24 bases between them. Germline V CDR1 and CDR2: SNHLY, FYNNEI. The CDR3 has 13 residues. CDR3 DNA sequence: TGTGCCAGCGCCCGGTTCGAGACACTTACCCTCTACTTC. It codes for CASARFETLTLYF.